These 20 T cell receptor beta chains were all obtained from the same sample, sequenced in a study of T cell responses to AZD1222 COVID-19 vaccine. The assay was immunoSEQ multiplex PCR, and TCRdb's table has in-frame clones only and misses some. Of 130,000 or so clones in the sample, 91% were seen once. This specimen was peripheral blood, taken on day 0 of AZD1222 vaccination. The receptor set was obtained from an adult in good health.

The CDR3 bases are TGTGCCAGCAGCGTAGACATCTCTGGGGCCAACGTCCTGACTTTC. Amino acid sequence: CASSVDISGANVLTF. V usage is TRBV9 and J usage is TRBJ2-6; D not resolved. The CDR3 loop spans 15 amino acids. In germline, CDR1 is SGDLS, CDR2 YYNGEE. The germline V and J ends were trimmed by 0 bases and 0 bases, with 4 bases remaining between them.

The rearrangement uses TRBV7-2 and TRBJ1-1; D unclear. V was trimmed by 3 bases and J by 1 base, leaving 9 bases between them. The germline V gene encodes CDR1 SGHTA and CDR2 FQGNSA. This CDR3 region has 14 residues. The CDR3 region has the DNA TGTGCCAGCAGCTTCTGGTTAGAGAACACTGAAGCTTTCTTT. This sequence encodes CASSFWLENTEAFF.

This sequence joins TRBV6-4 and TRBJ2-2; D gene ambiguous. V was cut by 7 bases and J by 7 bases, with 16 bases left in between. The CDR3 loop spans 14 amino acids. Per the germline V gene, CDR1 is MRHNA and CDR2 is SNTAGT. CDR3 in DNA: TGTGCCAGCACAAAGTCTAGGATGGGCGGGGAGCTGTTTTTT. Translation gives CASTKSRMGGELFF.

In its sample, this clone was seen a few times. The chain has TRBV9 and TRBJ1-2; no reliable D call. This CDR3 region has 14 residues. V was trimmed by 4 bases and J by 7 bases, leaving 17 bases between them. Germline V gene data show CDR1 as SGDLS and CDR2 as YYNGEE. The DNA for the CDR3 is TGTGCCAGCAGCTCCCGCCCTTTCGTAGGTGGCTACACCTTC. Translating it yields CASSSRPFVGGYTF.

The chain recombines TRBV6-5 with TRBJ2-2; D not certain. V was pared by 0 bases and J by 6 bases, with 14 bases between. CDR3 size: 16 residues. Germline V gives CDR1 MNHEY, CDR2 SVGAGI. The CDR3 coding sequence is TGTGCCAGCAGTTACTCGATCTCTCGGTGGGCCGGGGAGCTGTTTTTT. Amino acids: CASSYSISRWAGELFF.

This sequence joins TRBV2 and TRBJ2-5, with D tentatively TRBD1 (6 bases). CDR3 length: 12 residues. Trimming left V 6 bases short and J 4 bases short, with 9 bases between. The germline gives CDR1 SNHLY, CDR2 FYNNEI. CDR3 in DNA: TGTGCCAGCAGGGACAGACTAGAGACCCAGTACTTC. Translating it yields CASRDRLETQYF.

The J gene is TRBJ2-7, the V gene TRBV13; no clear D gene. Germline CDR1 reads PRHDT; CDR2 reads FYEKMQ (reference sequence). Trimming took off 5 bases at V and 2 bases at J, with 7 bases between the two ends. There are 12 residues in the CDR3. The CDR3 DNA is TGTGCCAGCAGCCCAGGTCCCTACGAGCAGTACTTC. Its translation is CASSPGPYEQYF.

The count of this clone is one. This sequence joins TRBV3-1 (or the pseudogene TRBV3-2) and TRBJ1-1; no clear D gene. Germline lookup yields CDR1 LGHDT and CDR2 YNNKEL (reference sequence). V lost 1 base to trimming and J lost 9 bases, with 9 bases between them. This CDR3 contains 12 residues. CDR3 nucleotide sequence: TGTGCCAGCAGCCAAGGGGCCCTACAAGCTTTCTTT. Its translation: CASSQGALQAFF.

This chain joins TRBV5-4 and TRBJ1-2, with D perhaps TRBD1 (5 bases). From germline, CDR1 is SGHNT and CDR2 YYREEE (reference sequence). V gave up 3 bases and J gave up 4 bases, with 13 bases separating them. The CDR3 sequence is 14 residues long. The CDR3 sequence is CASSSPGLVYGYTF. CDR3 DNA sequence: TGTGCCAGCAGCTCCCCGGGACTCGTCTATGGCTACACCTTC.

The chain has TRBV28 and TRBJ1-5; D possibly corresponds to TRBD1 (5 bases). The CDR3 is 17 amino acids. Per the germline V gene, CDR1 is MDHEN and CDR2 is SYDVKM. V gave up 4 bases and J gave up 0 bases, with 16 bases separating them. In DNA form, the CDR3 reads TGTGCCAGCAGTTGGGTGTCCGGGGCATATAGCAATCAGCCCCAGCATTTT. Translating gives CASSWVSGAYSNQPQHF.

The gene calls are TRBV10-3 and TRBJ1-1, with a weak D call TRBD1 (6 bases). The V and J ends lost 8 bases and 6 bases respectively, with 19 bases between them. The CDR3 is made up of 14 amino acids. Germline CDR1 ENHRY, CDR2 SYGVKD. The CDR3 here is CAILRGTDSPEAFF. The CDR3 DNA reads TGTGCCATCCTGCGGGGCACGGACAGCCCTGAAGCTTTCTTT.

V is TRBV7-8 and J is TRBJ2-1; the D gene is possibly TRBD1 (5 bases). The CDR3 totals 16 residues. With 1 base removed from V and 4 bases from J, the gap between germline ends came to 14 bases. Per the germline V gene, CDR1 is SGHVS and CDR2 is FQNEAQ. The CDR3 nucleotides read TGTGCCAGCAGCTTAGGGGGCCATACCGTATACAATGAGCAGTTCTTC. As protein: CASSLGGHTVYNEQFF.

This clone was seen a single time. The genes are TRBV19 and TRBJ2-1, with D unclear. Germline CDR1 LNHDA, CDR2 SQIVND (reference sequence). The CDR3 contains 14 residues. Trimming cost V 7 bases and J 0 bases, with 10 bases left between them. The CDR3 loop reads CASKKEISYNEQFF. For the CDR3, the DNA is TGTGCCAGTAAAAAGGAAATCTCCTACAATGAGCAGTTCTTC.

CDR3 nucleotides: TGTGCCAGCAGTTTAAGGAAGTTTATAGGGGGAGAGACCCAGTACTTC. This sequence encodes CASSLRKFIGGETQYF. V gene TRBV28 combines with J gene TRBJ2-5; the D gene is possibly TRBD1 (6 bases). CDR3 length: 16 amino acids. The germline CDR1 and CDR2 sequences are MDHEN and SYDVKM. Trimming pared 2 bases from V and 4 bases from J, leaving 17 bases between.

The gene calls are TRBV5-4 and TRBJ1-1; 8 bases are shared with TRBD1. CDR3 length: 14 residues. V shed 3 bases, J shed 5 bases, and the junction held 6 bases outside the gene matches. Per germline, CDR1 SGHNT and CDR2 YYREEE (reference sequence). The CDR3: CASSWDRRRTEAFF. In nucleotides, the CDR3 is TGTGCCAGCAGCTGGGACAGGCGGCGGACTGAAGCTTTCTTT.

The chain employs TRBV9 and TRBJ1-6, with TRBD1 as a possible D gene (5 bases). Per the germline V gene, CDR1 is SGDLS and CDR2 is YYNGEE. Trimming left V 3 bases short and J 7 bases short, with 14 bases between. The CDR3 totals 15 residues. CDR3 in amino acids: CASSAPGRANSPLHF. The CDR3 bases are TGTGCCAGCAGCGCTCCGGGACGGGCAAATTCACCCCTCCACTTT.

The chain links TRBV7-9 to TRBJ2-7, with D possibly matching TRBD2 (5 bases). Between the trimmed V and J ends, which lost 4 bases and 3 bases, there was a span of 10 bases. Looked up from germline, CDR1 is SEHNR and CDR2 is FQNEAQ (reference sequence). The CDR3 consists of 13 residues. The CDR3 reads CASSYGLGYEQYF. The CDR3 nucleotides read TGTGCCAGCAGCTACGGACTGGGCTACGAGCAGTACTTC.

This clone was found a few times. This chain uses TRBV10-2 with TRBJ1-5; D gene ambiguous. Germline V gene data show CDR1 as WSHSY and CDR2 as SAAADI. The CDR3 runs to 16 residues. With 2 bases removed from V and 2 bases from J, the gap between germline ends came to 13 bases. The CDR3 DNA sequence: TGCGCCAGCAGTGAGGTGGAAAAAATAGGCAATCAGCCCCAGCATTTT. Amino acids: CASSEVEKIGNQPQHF.

V is TRBV6-5 and J is TRBJ1-5; D remains unclear. The CDR3 is 14 residues long. CDR1 is MNHEY, CDR2 SVGAGI, per germline. With 6 bases removed from V and 0 bases from J, the gap between germline ends came to 9 bases. The CDR3 DNA is TGTGCCAGCAGCCGTCGGGGTAGCAATCAGCCCCAGCATTTT. Translation gives CASSRRGSNQPQHF.

The chain couples TRBV27 to TRBJ1-5; D is possibly TRBD1 (5 bases). The germline gives CDR1 MNHEY, CDR2 SMNVEV (reference sequence). The V gene lost 2 bases and the J gene lost 5 bases, with 10 bases spanning the gap. The CDR3 sequence is 14 residues long. The CDR3 DNA sequence: TGTGCCAGCAGTTTACAGGGATCTCATCAGCCCCAGCATTTT. It is translated as CASSLQGSHQPQHF.